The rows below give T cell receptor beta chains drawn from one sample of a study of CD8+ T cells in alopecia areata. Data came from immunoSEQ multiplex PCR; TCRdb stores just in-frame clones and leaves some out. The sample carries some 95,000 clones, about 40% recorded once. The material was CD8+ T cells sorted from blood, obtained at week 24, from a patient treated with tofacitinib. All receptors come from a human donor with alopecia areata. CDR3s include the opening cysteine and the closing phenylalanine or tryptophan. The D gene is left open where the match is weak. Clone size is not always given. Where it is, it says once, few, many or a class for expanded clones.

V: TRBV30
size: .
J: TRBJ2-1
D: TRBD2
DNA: TGTGCCTGGAACTTAGCGGGATATGGCAATGAGCAGTTCTTC
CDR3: CAWNLAGYGNEQFF

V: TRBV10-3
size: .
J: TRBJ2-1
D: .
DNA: TGTGCCATCAGTGATCCGCAGGGTAATGAGCAGTTCTTC
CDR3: CAISDPQGNEQFF

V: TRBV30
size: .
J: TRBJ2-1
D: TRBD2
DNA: TGTGCCTGGGGGGTAGCGGGGCCGTACAATGAGCAGTTCTTC
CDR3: CAWGVAGPYNEQFF

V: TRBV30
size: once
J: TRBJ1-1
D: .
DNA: TGTGCCTGGATTGGAGGGGAAGCTGGGAACACTGAAGCTTTCTTT
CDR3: CAWIGGEAGNTEAFF

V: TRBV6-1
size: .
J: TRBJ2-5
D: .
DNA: TGTGCCAGCAGTGAACTGGTGGTTCGAGAGACCCAGTACTTC
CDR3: CASSELVVRETQYF

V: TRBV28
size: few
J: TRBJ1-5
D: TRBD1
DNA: TGTGCCAGCGACAACGGGCCGACAGGGGCCATCTTTCATAGCAATCAGCCCCAGCATTTT
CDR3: CASDNGPTGAIFHSNQPQHF

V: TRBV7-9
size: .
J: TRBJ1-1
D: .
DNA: TGTGCCAGCAGCTTAAGTAGGTCATACTTGCGAACTGAAGCTTTCTTT
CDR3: CASSLSRSYLRTEAFF

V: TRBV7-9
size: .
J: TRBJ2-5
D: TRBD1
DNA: TGTGCCAGCAGCTCCGGACAGGAAGAGACCCAGTACTTC
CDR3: CASSSGQEETQYF

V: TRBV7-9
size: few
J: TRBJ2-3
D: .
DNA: TGTGCCAGCAGCTTAGAAGGGGAGGCAGATACGCAGTATTTT
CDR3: CASSLEGEADTQYF

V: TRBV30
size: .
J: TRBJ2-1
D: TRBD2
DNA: TGTGCCTGGAGTATTGACGGGAGGACGCAGTTCTTC
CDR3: CAWSIDGRTQFF

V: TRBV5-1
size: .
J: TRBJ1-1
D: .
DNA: TGCGCCAGCAGCTTGGGCGAGGGATCCATCAGTGAAGCTTTCTTT
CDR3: CASSLGEGSISEAFF

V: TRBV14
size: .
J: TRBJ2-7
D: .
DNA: TGTGCCAGCAGCCAAGAAGGAGAGCAGTACTTC
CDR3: CASSQEGEQYF

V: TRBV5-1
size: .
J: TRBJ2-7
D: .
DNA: TGCGCCAGCAGTCGGGGGCTGGGAGCTGCCTACGAGCAGTACTTC
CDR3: CASSRGLGAAYEQYF

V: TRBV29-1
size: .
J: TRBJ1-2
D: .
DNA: TGCAGCGCCCTCCAACCCGACTATGGCTACACCTTC
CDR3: CSALQPDYGYTF

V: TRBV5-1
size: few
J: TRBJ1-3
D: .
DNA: TGCGCCAGCAGACCGACAGGCTCTGGAAACACCATATATTTT
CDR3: CASRPTGSGNTIYF

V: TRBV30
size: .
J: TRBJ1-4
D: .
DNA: TGTGCCTGGATCCATCAAGGGTCATCCCTGAAGGAACTGTTTTTT
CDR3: CAWIHQGSSLKELFF

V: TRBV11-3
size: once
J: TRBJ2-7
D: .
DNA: TGTGCCAGCAGCAACTCCGGGACATTCTTCTTCTACGAGCAGTACTTC
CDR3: CASSNSGTFFFYEQYF

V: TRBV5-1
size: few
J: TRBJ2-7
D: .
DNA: TGCGCCAGCAGCTTAACGGGTGAGCAGTACTTC
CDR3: CASSLTGEQYF

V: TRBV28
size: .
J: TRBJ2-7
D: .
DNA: TGTGCCAGCAGTTTAAGTTCGCGCGACAGGACCTACGAGCAGTACTTC
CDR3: CASSLSSRDRTYEQYF

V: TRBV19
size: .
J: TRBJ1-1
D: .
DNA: TGTGCCAGTAGGGGAGTTGACGGGACAATCAACACTGAAGCTTTCTTT
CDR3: CASRGVDGTINTEAFF

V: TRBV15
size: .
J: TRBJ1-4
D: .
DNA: TGTGCCACCAGCAGAGTAGTAAGGCACATCGGAGAAAAACTGTTTTTT
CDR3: CATSRVVRHIGEKLFF

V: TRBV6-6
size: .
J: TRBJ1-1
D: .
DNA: TGTGCCAGCAGACCCCCGGGACACCCAGAGACTGAAGCTTTCTTT
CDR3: CASRPPGHPETEAFF

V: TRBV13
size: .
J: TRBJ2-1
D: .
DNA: TGTGCCAGCAGTATCGGGAGTAGCTTCTACAATGAGCAGTTCTTC
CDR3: CASSIGSSFYNEQFF

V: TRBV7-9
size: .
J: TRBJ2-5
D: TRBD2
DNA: TGTGCCAGCAGCCCACGTTCTAGCGGCCAAGAGACCCAGTACTTC
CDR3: CASSPRSSGQETQYF

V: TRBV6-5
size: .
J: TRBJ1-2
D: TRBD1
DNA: TGTGCCAGCCGGGACAGGGGTTTCTATGGCTACACCTTC
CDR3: CASRDRGFYGYTF

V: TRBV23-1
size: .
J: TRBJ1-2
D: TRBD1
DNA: TGCGCCAGCAACTCCGGGACAGGGGTTTATGGCTACACCTTC
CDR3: CASNSGTGVYGYTF

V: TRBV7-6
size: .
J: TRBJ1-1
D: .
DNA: TGTGCCAGCAGTTTACTCCGGGACGGCTCGACTGAAGCTTTCTTT
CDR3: CASSLLRDGSTEAFF

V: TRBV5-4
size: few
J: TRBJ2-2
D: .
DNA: TGTGCCAGCAGCTTGGCCGTGAGCACCAACACCGGGGAGCTGTTTTTT
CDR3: CASSLAVSTNTGELFF

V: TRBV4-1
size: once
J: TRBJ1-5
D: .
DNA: TGCGCCAGCAGCCAAGAGGGGCGGAGCAATCAGCCCCAGCATTTT
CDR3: CASSQEGRSNQPQHF

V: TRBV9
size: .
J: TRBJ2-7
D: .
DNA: TGTGCCAGCAGCGCGAGGGAGTCCTACGAGCAGTACTTC
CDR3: CASSARESYEQYF

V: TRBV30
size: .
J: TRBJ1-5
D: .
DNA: TGTGCCTGGAGTGTTGGTTATCAGCCCCAGCATTTT
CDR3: CAWSVGYQPQHF

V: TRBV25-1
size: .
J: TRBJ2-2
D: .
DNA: TGTGCCACGAACAGAGCCGGGGAGCTGTTTTTT
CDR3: CATNRAGELFF

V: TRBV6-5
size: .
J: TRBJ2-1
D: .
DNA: TGTGCCAGCAGTTACTCTTCTTTAGGTGATGAGCAGTTCTTC
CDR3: CASSYSSLGDEQFF

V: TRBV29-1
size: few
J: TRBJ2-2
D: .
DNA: TGCAGCGTTTTTGCACCCGACACCGGGGAGCTGTTTTTT
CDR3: CSVFAPDTGELFF

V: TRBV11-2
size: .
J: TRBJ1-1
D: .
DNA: TGTGCCAGCAGCTTGGGGACAACCACTGAAGCTTTCTTT
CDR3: CASSLGTTTEAFF

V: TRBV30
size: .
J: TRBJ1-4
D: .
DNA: TGTGCCTGGAGTGGAGGGGGGGGTGAAAAACTGTTTTTT
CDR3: CAWSGGGGEKLFF